The 23 T cell receptor beta chains listed next were all sequenced from one sample in a study of brain T cells in children with intractable seizures. Specified time point: blood from clinic visit 5 months post-surgery; TSC patient then seizure free. The assay was immunoSEQ multiplex PCR, and TCRdb's table has in-frame clones only and misses some. Seen here are 340,000 or so clones, 93% observed once, and the top ten hold 4.5% to 7%. The sequences come from peripheral blood, collected approximately 5 months after surgery. The receptors here all came from a boy younger than two with tuberous sclerosis and intractable seizures.

This sequence joins TRBV27 and TRBJ2-2; D is undetermined. The CDR3 length is 13 residues. Germline values: CDR1 MNHEY, CDR2 SMNVEV (reference sequence). V shed 4 bases and J shed 7 bases, with 10 bases lying between them. As DNA, the CDR3 is TGTGCCAGCAGTTCCCTAGAGAGCGGGGAGCTGTTTTTT. It specifies CASSSLESGELFF.

The chain recombines TRBV12-3 or TRBV12-4 with TRBJ1-1; D ambiguous. V was clipped by 6 bases and J by 2 bases, with 10 bases between them. The CDR3 has 13 residues. CDR3 protein: CASSIARNTEAFF. For the CDR3, the DNA is TGTGCCAGCAGCATTGCTCGTAACACTGAAGCTTTCTTT.

The genes are TRBV2 and TRBJ2-1, with TRBD2 identical over 9 bases. V trimming: 6 bases; J trimming: 13 bases; junction bases outside the gene matches: 37. Germline lookup yields CDR1 SNHLY and CDR2 FYNNEI. CDR3 length: 22 residues. The CDR3 loop is CASRTQIMTGRYPGLASATQFF. The CDR3 nucleotides are TGTGCCAGCAGAACACAGATTATGACCGGTCGCTACCCGGGACTAGCATCCGCAACACAGTTCTTC.

The J gene is TRBJ2-2, the V gene TRBV6-5; perhaps D is TRBD1 or TRBD2 (5 bases each). This CDR3 region has 14 residues. CDR1 MNHEY and CDR2 SVGAGI come from the germline V gene. The V end lost 1 base, the J end lost 7 bases, and 10 bases lay between the germline ends. CDR3 bases: TGTGCCAGCAGTTACTTTGGGGGATACGGGGAGCTGTTTTTT. Translating gives CASSYFGGYGELFF.

The chain links TRBV30 to TRBJ2-3; either TRBD1 or TRBD2 may fit D (5 bases each). This CDR3 has 13 amino acids. Per germline, CDR1 GTSNPN and CDR2 SVGIG (reference sequence). V was shortened by 0 bases and J by 6 bases, with 10 bases between the two germline ends. The CDR3 sequence is CAWSVGVWDTQYF. The CDR3 DNA is TGTGCCTGGAGTGTGGGGGTCTGGGATACGCAGTATTTT.

The V and J genes are TRBV6-5 and TRBJ1-1; D remains unclear. This CDR3 spans 14 amino acids. V gave up 3 bases and J gave up 7 bases, with 15 bases separating them. In germline, CDR1 is MNHEY, CDR2 SVGAGI. The CDR3 nucleotides are TGTGCCAGCAGTTATGGGCCCGGACGCCGTGAAGCTTTCTTT. Protein: CASSYGPGRREAFF.

This chain links TRBV27 with TRBJ1-2; the match to TRBD1 covers 7 bases. CDR1 is MNHEY, CDR2 SMNVEV, per germline (reference sequence). The ends lost 6 bases at V and 7 bases at J; junction bases unmatched: 14. This CDR3 region has 15 residues. The CDR3 spells CASSPSRDRVSGYTF. CDR3 DNA sequence: TGTGCCAGCAGCCCTAGCCGAGACAGGGTGAGTGGCTACACCTTC.

J is TRBJ1-4 and V is TRBV6-1, with D possibly being TRBD1 (5 bases). Trimming removed 2 bases at V and 8 bases at J, with 12 bases between. Germline assignment: CDR1 MNHNS and CDR2 SASEGT. The CDR3 length is 14 residues. CDR3 nucleotides: TGTGCCAGCAGTGAAATGGGGAAGGGGGAAAAACTGTTTTTT. Translated: CASSEMGKGEKLFF.

The genes are TRBV30 and TRBJ2-2, with D perhaps assigned TRBD1 or TRBD2 (5 bases each). Germline CDR1 and CDR2: GTSNPN and SVGIG (reference sequence). This CDR3 has 13 amino acids. Trimming took 3 bases from V and 5 from J, leaving 10 bases between them. CDR3 nucleotides: TGTGCCTGGAGCAGGGAGTTTACCGGGGAGCTGTTTTTT. Residues: CAWSREFTGELFF.

The gene calls are TRBV5-1 and TRBJ2-3; 10 bases are a match to TRBD2. V was pared by 5 bases and J by 6 bases, with 12 bases of the junction left unmatched. This CDR3 is 16 amino acids long. Germline assignment: CDR1 SGHRS and CDR2 YFSETQ. DNA of the CDR3: TGCGCCAGCAGTCAGGAAGCGGGGGGGCGAGGGGATACGCAGTATTTT. It yields the protein CASSQEAGGRGDTQYF. The variable domain in full, with the rest retrieved from reference TRBV5-1 and TRBJ2-3, is KAGVTQTPRYLIKTRGQQVTLSCSPISGHRSVSWYQQTPGQGLQFLFEYFSETQRNKGNFPGRFSGRQFSNSRSEMNVSTLELGDSALYLCASSQEAGGRGDTQYFGPGTRLTVL.

The chain combines TRBV29-1 with TRBJ2-3; D unresolved. This CDR3 spans 12 amino acids. Trimming took off 7 bases at V and 7 bases at J, with 15 bases between the two ends. The germline V gene encodes CDR1 SQVTM and CDR2 ANQGSEA. This CDR3 is CSAQDIANTQYF. The CDR3 coding sequence is TGCAGCGCTCAAGACATAGCTAATACGCAGTATTTT.

Here the CDR3 DNA reads TGTGCCAGCAGTTGGTCGGGAAAACTCACAGATACGCAGTATTTT. Residues: CASSWSGKLTDTQYF. This rearrangement joins TRBV28 to TRBJ2-3; perhaps TRBD2 as D (5 bases). Germline loops: CDR1 MDHEN, CDR2 SYDVKM. V dropped 4 bases and J dropped 2 bases, with 13 bases sitting between them. This CDR3 is built from 15 residues.

The chain recombines TRBV5-6 with TRBJ1-3; 8 bases fit TRBD1. This CDR3 has 16 residues. V was pared by 2 bases and J by 4 bases, with 8 bases of the junction left unmatched. Germline V CDR1 and CDR2: SGHDT, YYEEEE. In DNA, the CDR3 is TGTGCCAGCAGCTTTTCGGCAGGGGGCTCCGGAAACACCATATATTTT. Translated: CASSFSAGGSGNTIYF.

The chain combines TRBV3-1 (or the pseudogene TRBV3-2) with TRBJ1-6, with 10 bases fitting TRBD1. Germline CDR1 is LGHDT and CDR2 is YNNKEL (reference sequence). The trim removed 5 bases at V and 10 bases at J, leaving 5 bases unmatched. The CDR3 covers 14 residues. In nucleotides, the CDR3 is TGTGCCAGCAGCAGCAGACAGGGGGCCTCACCCCTCCACTTT. Translation gives CASSSRQGASPLHF.

The rearrangement uses TRBV6-1 and TRBJ1-2, with 9 bases fitting TRBD1. This CDR3 is 18 amino acids long. The V gene's germline CDR1 is MNHNS and CDR2 SASEGT. V shed 0 bases, J shed 6 bases, and the junction held 14 bases outside the gene matches. The CDR3 sequence is CASSEAYQYRGQKDGYTF. CDR3 coding DNA: TGTGCCAGCAGTGAAGCTTACCAATACAGGGGGCAGAAGGATGGCTACACCTTC.

This chain links TRBV7-8 with TRBJ2-3; D gene unclear. The CDR3 totals 14 residues. V lost 1 base and J lost 2, with 7 bases in between. CDR1 is SGHVS and CDR2 is FQNEAQ in the germline V gene. The CDR3 protein is CASSLVRDTDTQYF. CDR3 coding DNA: TGTGCCAGCAGCTTAGTCCGCGACACAGATACGCAGTATTTT.

V gene TRBV4-1 combines with J gene TRBJ2-5, with 7 bases that match TRBD2. CDR3 length: 16 amino acids. The V segment lost 2 bases and the J segment 2 bases; nucleotides outside the gene matches: 8. Per the germline V gene, CDR1 is MGHRA and CDR2 is YSYEKL. DNA of the CDR3: TGCGCCAGCAGCCAAATCAGGGCTAGCGGACAAGAGACCCAGTACTTC. This sequence encodes CASSQIRASGQETQYF.

V gene TRBV5-6 combines with J gene TRBJ2-1; the D gene is possibly TRBD2 (6 bases). V dropped 8 bases and J dropped 6 bases, with 15 bases sitting between them. The CDR3 has 13 amino acids. CDR1 is SGHDT, CDR2 YYEEEE, per germline. In DNA form, the CDR3 reads TGTGCCAGTAGCCGCGGGACTCTCAATGAGCAGTTCTTC. This sequence encodes CASSRGTLNEQFF. Complete variable domain (other parts from reference TRBV5-6 and TRBJ2-1): DAGVTQSPTHLIKTRGQQVTLRCSPKSGHDTVSWYQQALGQGPQFIFQYYEEEERQRGNFPDRFSGHQFPNYSSELNVNALLLGDSALYLCASSRGTLNEQFFGPGTRLTVL.

The V and J genes are TRBV21-1 and TRBJ1-2; the table assigns TRBD1, which was not confirmed against the DNA. TRBV21-1 is designated a pseudogene. The CDR3 contains 13 residues. The CDR3 coding sequence is TGTGCCATCAGGGCAGGGGGCGGCTATGGCTACACCTTC. Protein: CAIRAGGGYGYTF.

This clone is a singleton in its sample. The chain is built from TRBV7-9 and TRBJ1-6; tentative D call: TRBD1 (5 bases). This CDR3 comprises 16 residues. Germline V CDR1 and CDR2: SEHNR, FQNEAQ (reference sequence). The V end was cut by 5 bases, the J end by 0 bases, with 11 bases between. The CDR3 region is CASSPDRGSYNSPLHF. CDR3 bases: TGTGCCAGCAGCCCCGACAGAGGCTCCTATAATTCACCCCTCCACTTT.

The rearrangement links TRBV11-3 to TRBJ2-3; D possibly uses TRBD1 or TRBD2 (5 bases each). The CDR3 is 14 amino acids. Trimming removed 3 bases from V and 4 bases from J, with 11 bases in between. Germline V gene data show CDR1 as SGHNT and CDR2 as YENEEA. The CDR3 sequence: CASSLNLGPDTQYF. The CDR3 DNA is TGTGCCAGCAGCTTGAACCTGGGACCAGATACGCAGTATTTT.

The chain uses TRBV5-1 and TRBJ2-3, with 8 nucleotides matching TRBD2. CDR1 is SGHRS and CDR2 is YFSETQ in the germline V gene. Trimming removed 3 bases from V and 2 bases from J; junction bases left unmatched: 5. There are 15 residues in the CDR3. This CDR3 is CASSSPGRATDTQYF. The CDR3, as DNA: TGCGCCAGCAGCTCTCCCGGGAGGGCCACAGATACGCAGTATTTT.

The chain has TRBV9 and TRBJ2-2, with 9 bases aligning to TRBD1. V was clipped by 4 bases and J by 4 bases; unmatched bases: 5. CDR1 is SGDLS, CDR2 YYNGEE, per germline. This CDR3 comprises 15 residues. CDR3: CASSTGTGPTGELFF. The CDR3 coding sequence is TGTGCCAGCAGCACCGGGACAGGGCCCACCGGGGAGCTGTTTTTT.